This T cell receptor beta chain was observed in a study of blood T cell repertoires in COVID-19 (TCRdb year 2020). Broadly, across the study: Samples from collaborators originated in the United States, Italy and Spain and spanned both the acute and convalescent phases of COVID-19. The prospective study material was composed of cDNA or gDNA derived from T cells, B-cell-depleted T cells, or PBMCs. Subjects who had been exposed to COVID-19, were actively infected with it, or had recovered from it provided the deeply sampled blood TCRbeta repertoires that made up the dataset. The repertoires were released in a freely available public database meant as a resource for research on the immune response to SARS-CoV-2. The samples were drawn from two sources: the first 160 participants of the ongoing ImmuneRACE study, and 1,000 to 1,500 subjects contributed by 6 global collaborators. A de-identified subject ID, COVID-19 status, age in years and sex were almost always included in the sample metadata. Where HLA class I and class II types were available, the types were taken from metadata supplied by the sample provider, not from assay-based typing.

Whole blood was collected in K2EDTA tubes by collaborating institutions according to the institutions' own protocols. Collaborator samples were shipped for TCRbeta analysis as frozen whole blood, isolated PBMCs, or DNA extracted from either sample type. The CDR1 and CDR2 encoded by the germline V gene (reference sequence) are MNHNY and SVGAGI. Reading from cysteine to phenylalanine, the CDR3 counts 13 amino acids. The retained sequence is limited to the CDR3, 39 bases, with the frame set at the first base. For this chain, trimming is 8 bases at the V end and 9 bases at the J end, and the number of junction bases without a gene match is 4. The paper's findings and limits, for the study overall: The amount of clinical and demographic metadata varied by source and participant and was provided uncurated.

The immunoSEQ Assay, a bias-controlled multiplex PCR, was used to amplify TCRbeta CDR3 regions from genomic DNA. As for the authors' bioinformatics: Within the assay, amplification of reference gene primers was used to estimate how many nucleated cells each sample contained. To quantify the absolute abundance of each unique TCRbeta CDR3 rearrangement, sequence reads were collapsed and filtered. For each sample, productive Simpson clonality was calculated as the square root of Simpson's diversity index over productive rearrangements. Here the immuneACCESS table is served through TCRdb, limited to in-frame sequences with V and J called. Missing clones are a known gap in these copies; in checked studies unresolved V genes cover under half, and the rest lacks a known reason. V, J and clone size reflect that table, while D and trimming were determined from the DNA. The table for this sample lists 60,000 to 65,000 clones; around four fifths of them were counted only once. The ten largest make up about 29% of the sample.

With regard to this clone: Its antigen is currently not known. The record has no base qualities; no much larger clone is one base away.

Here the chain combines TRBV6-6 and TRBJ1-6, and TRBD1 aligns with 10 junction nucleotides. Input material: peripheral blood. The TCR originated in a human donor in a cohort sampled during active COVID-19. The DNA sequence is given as TGTGCCAGCGTCCGGGACAGGGGTTCACCCCTCCACTTT. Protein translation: CASVRDRGSPLHF.